This TCR beta chain emerged from a study of somatic mutations in cytotoxic T cells in rheumatoid arthritis. The overall study: Flow sorting of some V beta antibody-stained T cells reached nearly 100% purity, with V beta1+ cells also TCRB-sequenced. Study observations and caveats: The study found no significant difference in CD8+ T-cell clonality between rheumatoid arthritis patients and age-matched healthy controls.

In regard to this clone: Its cognate antigen is unknown.

TCRdb's copy holds only in-frame clones and misses some; the assay was immunoSEQ multiplex PCR. The sample includes some 30,000 clones, about 87% of them seen just once. The TCR was taken from an adult with rheumatoid arthritis. Sequencing was carried out using CD8+ T cells sorted from blood.

CDR3 in amino acids: CASSVGAGGQNEQFF. CDR3 sequence (DNA): TGTGCCAGCAGCGTAGGGGCGGGGGGGCAGAATGAGCAGTTCTTC. V and J are TRBV9 and TRBJ2-1; 9 nucleotides align to TRBD2. Germline CDR1 is SGDLS and CDR2 is YYNGEE. The V segment lost 0 bases and the J segment 7 bases; nucleotides outside the gene matches: 5. This CDR3 spans 15 amino acids. The full variable domain, in which reference TRBV9 and TRBJ2-1 provide the parts outside the CDR3, is DSGVTQTPKHLITATGQRVTLRCSPRSGDLSVYWYQQSLDQGLQFLIQYYNGEERAKGNILERFSAQQFPDLHSELNLSSLELGDSALYFCASSVGAGGQNEQFFGPGTRLTVL.